This T cell receptor beta chain was captured by sequencing in a study of OX40 agonist ivuxolimab in advanced cancers. Study in general: One patient with hepatocellular carcinoma and two with cutaneous melanoma, three in all, had partial responses.

Remarks on this clone: As yet, its antigen is unknown.

General study points: There were also nonresponders showing low normalized T-cell clonal expansion.

Trimming shortened V by 4 bases and J by 2 bases, and 11 bases separated the two germline ends. Germline CDR1 reads SGHDT; CDR2 reads YYEEEE. The CDR3 is 14 amino acids. Produced via immunoSEQ multiplex PCR; TCRdb's table is partial and in-frame only. This sample has some 70,000 clones, with about nine tenths found just once. This receptor was identified in an adult with an advanced solid tumor such as melanoma, head and neck, liver or kidney cancer. Specimen: CD4+ or CD8+ T cells sorted from blood, collected in a trial of the OX40 agonist ivuxolimab. The chain joins TRBV5-6 to TRBJ2-3; D remains unclear. The CDR3 nucleotides read TGTGCCAGCAGCCTAGACTCAATCACAGATACGCAGTATTTT. Translated, it gives CASSLDSITDTQYF.